The 24 T cell receptor beta chains below come from one sample, sequenced in a study of OX40 agonist ivuxolimab in advanced cancers. Measured with immunoSEQ multiplex PCR; TCRdb has only the in-frame clones, and not every one. The sample has around 82,000 clones, 85% to 90% seen once; the top ten hold 13%. The specimen comprised CD4+ or CD8+ T cells sorted from blood, sampled in a trial of the OX40 agonist ivuxolimab. The receptors come from an adult with an advanced solid tumor such as melanoma, head and neck, liver or kidney cancer.

The chain is built from TRBV7-3 and TRBJ2-1, with D possibly matching TRBD1 (6 bases). The CDR3 runs 13 residues. V was trimmed by 3 bases and J by 5 bases, leaving 8 bases between them. In germline, CDR1 is SGHTA, CDR2 FQGTGA. The chain's CDR3 is CASSFTGNNEQFF. The CDR3 DNA reads TGTGCCAGCAGCTTCACAGGGAACAATGAGCAGTTCTTC.

The count of this clone is one. The chain links TRBV4-2 to TRBJ2-4; D gene ambiguous. The CDR3 sequence is 12 residues long. The V gene lost 11 bases and the J gene lost 0 bases, with 8 bases spanning the gap. CDR1 and CDR2 from the germline V gene are LGHNA and YNFKEQ. The CDR3: CAGRVAKNIQYF. CDR3 DNA sequence: TGTGCCGGACGAGTAGCCAAAAACATTCAGTACTTC.

The J gene is TRBJ2-7, the V gene TRBV27, with D tentatively TRBD2 (6 bases). The CDR3 is 11 amino acids. In germline, CDR1 is MNHEY, CDR2 SMNVEV (reference sequence). V was cut by 3 bases and J by 7 bases, with 7 bases left in between. The CDR3 reads CASSFRGEQYF. The DNA for the CDR3 is TGTGCCAGCAGTTTTCGGGGGGAGCAGTACTTC.

This chain uses TRBV9 with TRBJ1-3; 8 bases align to TRBD1. The length of the CDR3 is 16 residues. The trim removed 2 bases at V and 2 bases at J, leaving 6 bases unmatched. In germline, CDR1 is SGDLS, CDR2 YYNGEE. The CDR3 here is CASSVGQVEAGNTIYF. The CDR3 DNA follows: TGTGCCAGCAGCGTGGGACAGGTTGAGGCTGGAAACACCATATATTTT.

The chain carries TRBV27 and TRBJ2-4, with 8 bases that match TRBD2. Germline V gene lookup returns CDR1 MNHEY and CDR2 SMNVEV (reference sequence). Losses at the gene ends were 7 bases for V and 8 bases for J; bases not matched to a gene: 10. The CDR3 spans 14 residues. The CDR3 coding sequence is TGTGCCAGCACCCAAAGCGGGAGCTGGGACATTCAGTACTTC. This sequence encodes CASTQSGSWDIQYF.

The gene calls are TRBV6-5 and TRBJ2-3; D not certain. CDR1 MNHEY and CDR2 SVGAGI come from the germline V gene. This CDR3 has 14 amino acids. The V and J ends lost 7 bases and 0 bases respectively, with 11 bases between them. CDR3 nucleotide sequence: TGTGCCAGCACCCGGGCCCGGAGCACAGATACGCAGTATTTT. This sequence encodes CASTRARSTDTQYF.

The V gene is TRBV5-6, the J gene TRBJ2-5; TRBD2 matches at 10 bases. The trim removed 0 bases at V and 5 bases at J, leaving 4 bases unmatched. The length of the CDR3 is 15 residues. The germline CDR1 and CDR2 sequences are SGHDT and YYEEEE. CDR3 sequence (DNA): TGTGCCAGCAGCTTGGTTAGCGGGAGGATGGAGACCCAGTACTTC. This encodes CASSLVSGRMETQYF.

The rearrangement uses TRBV7-8 and TRBJ1-5, with a possible D match to TRBD1 (5 bases). The CDR3 totals 15 residues. Trimming stripped 4 bases from V and 4 bases from J, with 14 bases between. The V gene's germline CDR1 is SGHVS and CDR2 FQNEAQ. CDR3 sequence: CASSSVRVGNQPQHF. CDR3 bases: TGTGCCAGCAGCTCAGTCAGGGTAGGGAATCAGCCCCAGCATTTT.

V gene TRBV7-3 combines with J gene TRBJ1-1, with a possible D match to TRBD1 (5 bases). In germline, CDR1 is SGHTA, CDR2 FQGTGA. Trimming pared 5 bases from V and 4 bases from J, leaving 11 bases between. The CDR3 is made up of 13 amino acids. CDR3 sequence reads: CASSMGLSTEAFF. The CDR3 DNA reads TGTGCCAGCAGCATGGGACTGAGCACTGAAGCTTTCTTT.

This rearrangement joins TRBV7-9 to TRBJ2-7, with 9 nucleotides matching TRBD1. The germline V gene encodes CDR1 SEHNR and CDR2 FQNEAQ (reference sequence). This CDR3 comprises 14 residues. The J segment lost 3 bases and the V segment lost 2 bases, leaving 2 bases of the junction unmatched. This CDR3 reads CASSLYRGHYEQYF. Here the CDR3 DNA reads TGTGCCAGCAGCTTATACAGGGGGCACTACGAGCAGTACTTC.

V and J are TRBV9 and TRBJ1-3; D uncertain. Germline lookup yields CDR1 SGDLS and CDR2 YYNGEE. The CDR3 has 16 residues. Trimming took 0 bases from V and 3 from J, leaving 13 bases between them. The CDR3 protein is CASSVDSSLFGNTIYF. In DNA, the CDR3 is TGTGCCAGCAGCGTAGATTCCTCCCTCTTTGGAAACACCATATATTTT.

The V call is TRBV19, the J call TRBJ2-2; D possibly corresponds to TRBD2 (5 bases). The CDR3 is made up of 12 amino acids. The V gene's germline CDR1 is LNHDA and CDR2 SQIVND (reference sequence). V was cut by 6 bases and J by 6 bases, with 8 bases left in between. CDR3 DNA: TGTGCCAGTAGGGACTTACCCGGGGAGCTGTTTTTT. As protein: CASRDLPGELFF.

The V and J genes are TRBV6-4 and TRBJ1-2; 9 positions match TRBD1. V shed 0 bases, J shed 7 bases, and the junction held 0 bases outside the gene matches. The CDR3 extends over 13 amino acids. The germline V gene has CDR1 MRHNA and CDR2 SNTAGT. In DNA form, the CDR3 reads TGTGCCAGCAGTGACTCGGACAGGGGTGGCTACACCTTC. Amino acids: CASSDSDRGGYTF.

This clone was observed a single time. The V gene is TRBV27, the J gene TRBJ2-5, with D possibly being TRBD1 (6 bases). This CDR3 has 15 amino acids. CDR1 and CDR2 from the germline V gene are MNHEY and SMNVEV (reference sequence). V was clipped by 0 bases and J by 2 bases, with 10 bases between them. The CDR3 loop is CASSLSPGHQETQYF. The CDR3 nucleotides are TGTGCCAGCAGTTTATCCCCGGGACATCAAGAGACCCAGTACTTC.

This chain uses TRBV28 with TRBJ2-5, with 7 bases lining up with TRBD2. The CDR3 covers 14 residues. Germline trimming cut 5 bases from V and 2 bases from J; bases unmatched to any gene: 5. Germline V CDR1 and CDR2: MDHEN, SYDVKM. CDR3 in DNA: TGTGCCAGCAGTCGACTAGCCGTACAAGAGACCCAGTACTTC. Protein product: CASSRLAVQETQYF. Filled out from reference TRBV28 and TRBJ2-5, the complete variable domain reads DVKVTQSSRYLVKRTGEKVFLECVQDMDHENMFWYRQDPGLGLRLIYFSYDVKMKEKGDIPEGYSVSREKKERFSLILESASTNQTSMYLCASSRLAVQETQYFGPGTRLLVL.

The CDR3 loop reads CASGLVLSTDTQYF. CDR3 DNA sequence: TGTGCTAGTGGTTTGGTACTTAGTACAGATACGCAGTATTTT. The chain carries TRBV12-5 and TRBJ2-3; D not certain. The V end lost 0 bases, the J end lost 3 bases, and 7 bases lay between the germline ends. The CDR3 contains 14 residues. Germline values: CDR1 LGHNT, CDR2 FRNRAP.

The chain carries TRBV19 and TRBJ2-3, with 10 bases fitting TRBD2. CDR1 is LNHDA, CDR2 SQIVND, per germline (reference sequence). This CDR3 comprises 17 residues. The J segment lost 4 bases and the V segment lost 4 bases, leaving 11 bases of the junction unmatched. For the CDR3, the DNA is TGTGCCAGTAGTACCTTAGGCAGCGGGAGGGCCGCAGATACGCAGTATTTT. Protein product: CASSTLGSGRAADTQYF.

This clone was observed a handful of times. V usage is TRBV14 and J usage is TRBJ1-2; no clear D. CDR3 length: 12 amino acids. The germline V gene encodes CDR1 SGHDN and CDR2 FVKESK. Trimming removed 6 bases at V and 5 bases at J, with 10 bases between. CDR3 DNA: TGTGCCAGCAGTCGAGACCTTTATGGCTACACCTTC. Protein: CASSRDLYGYTF.

CDR3 residues: CAWSPLAPTTYEQYF. Written as DNA, the CDR3 is TGTGCCTGGAGCCCTCTAGCGCCAACAACCTACGAGCAGTACTTC. The rearrangement uses TRBV30 and TRBJ2-7, with a tentative D call TRBD2 (6 bases). Germline V gene lookup returns CDR1 GTSNPN and CDR2 SVGIG (reference sequence). This CDR3 is 15 amino acids long. V dropped 3 bases and J dropped 2 bases, with 17 bases sitting between them.

V usage is TRBV5-1 and J usage is TRBJ2-2; TRBD2 matches at 16 bases. The CDR3 totals 18 residues. After removal of 4 bases from V and 7 bases from J, the junction contained 10 bases not matched to a gene. CDR1 SGHRS and CDR2 YFSETQ come from the germline V gene. CDR3 protein: CASSEWGLAGGPGGELFF. CDR3 coding DNA: TGCGCCAGCAGCGAATGGGGACTAGCGGGAGGGCCTGGCGGGGAGCTGTTTTTT.

The V and J genes are TRBV5-1 and TRBJ2-1; D perhaps matches TRBD1 (6 bases). The CDR3 loop spans 14 amino acids. V was pared by 4 bases and J by 8 bases, with 16 bases between. Germline CDR1 and CDR2: SGHRS and YFSETQ. The CDR3 DNA reads as TGCGCCAGCAGCAAACAGGGAGTTGGCGATGAGCAGTTCTTC. Its protein is CASSKQGVGDEQFF.

A word on this clone: The sample carries other DNA sequences with the same CDR3. The V call is TRBV11-2, the J call TRBJ2-7; TRBD1 agrees at 9 bases. After removal of 4 bases from V and 0 bases from J, the junction contained 4 bases not matched to a gene. Germline CDR1 SGHAT, CDR2 FQNNGV. The CDR3 covers 15 residues. The CDR3 nucleotides read TGTGCCAGCAGCTCGGGACAGGGAAGCTCCTACGAGCAGTACTTC. This gives the protein CASSSGQGSSYEQYF.

CDR3 nucleotides: TGTGCCAGCAGCTCCCCGACAGAAAACATTCAGTACTTC. Amino acid sequence: CASSSPTENIQYF. This rearrangement joins TRBV7-9 to TRBJ2-4, with a tentative D call TRBD1 (5 bases). V lost 4 bases and J lost 5, with 9 bases in between. This CDR3 has 13 amino acids. Germline V gene data show CDR1 as SEHNR and CDR2 as FQNEAQ (reference sequence).

The genes are TRBV9 and TRBJ2-5, with TRBD1 matching over 7 bases. The J call may be incorrect, as the DNA end agrees better with TRBJ2-7. CDR3 length: 14 amino acids. The germline V gene has CDR1 SGDLS and CDR2 YYNGEE. The CDR3, as DNA: TGTGCCAGCAGCCGACGGACAGGTGCCTACGAGCAGTACTTC. It encodes CASSRRTGAYEQYF.